Presented here are 21 T cell receptor beta chains from one specimen sequenced in a study of regulatory T cells in long-lasting Graves disease. Noted time point: newly diagnosed GD, antithyroid drugs for less than 3 months. The TCR library was made from RNA extracted from PBMCs. Arm-PCR of CDR3 regions with iRepertoire HTBI primers generated TCR beta libraries. TCRdb reprocessed the multiplex PCR reads with MiXCR, giving one entry per CDR3 protein. The sample includes some 340,000 distinct CDR3 sequences, approximately 10% of them seen just once. This sample was shared with a second study, whose subject was T cells in Graves' hyperthyroidism and ophthalmopathy.

Source: peripheral blood mononuclear cells (PBMCs), taken at new diagnosis, from a patient treated with antithyroid drugs. The source of these receptors is a woman between 18 and 30 years old with Graves disease.

Worth noting for this clonotype: A much larger clone is a single base away; this may be a read error. This CDR3 fails to terminate in the conserved phenylalanine or tryptophan, so it likely reflects a read error. This chain connects TRBV27 to TRBJ1-2; unclear D gene. With 6 bases removed from V and 2 bases from J, the gap between germline ends came to 13 bases. Germline V lookup: CDR1 MNHEY, CDR2 SMNVEV (reference sequence). The CDR3 is made up of 14 amino acids. This CDR3 is CASSLGRSNYGYTL. The CDR3 DNA reads as TGTGCCAGCAGCCTCGGACGGTCCAACTATGGCTACACCCTC.

This clonotype was found a few times. The chain carries TRBV9 and TRBJ2-3; 7 bases are shared with TRBD2. The CDR3 has 15 residues. The J segment lost 2 bases and the V segment lost 4 bases, leaving 7 bases of the junction unmatched. Germline V gives CDR1 SGDLS, CDR2 YYNGEE. The CDR3 DNA follows: TGTGCCAGCAGCTACCGGGGGGTACCCACAGATACGCAGTATTTT. It specifies CASSYRGVPTDTQYF.

Many counts were recorded for this clonotype. This chain connects TRBV2 to TRBJ2-2; 10 nucleotides align to TRBD2. The CDR3 loop spans 15 amino acids. V was pared by 4 bases and J by 7 bases, with 6 bases of the junction left unmatched. The germline gives CDR1 SNHLY, CDR2 FYNNEI. The CDR3 sequence is CASSGSGGASGELFF. CDR3 in DNA: TGTGCCAGCAGTGGAAGCGGGGGGGCCAGCGGGGAGCTGTTTTTT.

This clonotype was found many times. The chain is built from TRBV19 and TRBJ2-1; D unresolved. The CDR3 is made up of 15 amino acids. Germline assignment: CDR1 LNHDA and CDR2 SQIVND (reference sequence). With 1 base removed from V and 0 bases from J, the gap between germline ends came to 7 bases. The CDR3 here is CASSIGTNSYNEQFF. DNA of the CDR3: TGTGCCAGTAGTATAGGGACGAACTCCTACAATGAGCAGTTCTTC. Full variable domain (outside the CDR3, taken from reference TRBV19 and TRBJ2-1): DGGITQSPKYLFRKEGQNVTLSCEQNLNHDAMYWYRQDPGQGLRLIYYSQIVNDFQKGDIAEGYSVSREKKESFPLTVTSAQKNPTAFYLCASSIGTNSYNEQFFGPGTRLTVL.

This chain joins TRBV19 and TRBJ2-2; D may match TRBD1 or TRBD2 (5 bases each). V was shortened by 6 bases and J by 3 bases, with 11 bases between the two germline ends. There are 14 residues in the CDR3. Germline V gene lookup returns CDR1 LNHDA and CDR2 SQIVND (reference sequence). The CDR3 protein is CASRRGVDTGELFF. For the CDR3, the DNA is TGTGCCAGTAGAAGAGGGGTGGACACCGGGGAGCTGTTTTTT.

Details on this clonotype: This likely traces to a read error, being one base from a far larger clone. The CDR3 end shows no conserved phenylalanine or tryptophan, and so a read error is likely. The V and J genes are TRBV11-2 and TRBJ1-1; D not certain. With 8 bases removed from V and 7 bases from J, the gap between germline ends came to 11 bases. Germline V CDR1 and CDR2: SGHAT, FQNNGV. This CDR3 is 11 amino acids long. The CDR3 spells CASLVTVEAFL. CDR3 sequence (DNA): TGTGCCAGCTTAGTGACCGTTGAAGCTTTCCTT.

The chain recombines TRBV12-3 or TRBV12-4 with TRBJ1-3, with no clear D. The ends were cut back, 3 bases at V and 4 bases at J, with 7 bases in the middle. This CDR3 is 13 amino acids long. CDR3 nucleotides: TGTGCCAGCAGTTTTGAAGCGGGAAACACCATATATTTT. Translating gives CASSFEAGNTIYF.

J is TRBJ1-2 and V is TRBV20-1, with 7 bases identical to TRBD1. J was trimmed by 2 bases and V by 5 bases; bases with no gene match: 2. The V gene's germline CDR1 is DFQATT and CDR2 SNEGSKA (reference sequence). The CDR3 has 12 amino acids. Here the CDR3 reads CSASTGNYGYTF. The CDR3 DNA reads TGCAGTGCTTCGACAGGGAACTATGGCTACACCTTC.

This clonotype was observed a handful of times. The genes are TRBV19 and TRBJ2-7; no clear D gene. CDR3 length: 14 residues. Germline-derived CDR1 and CDR2 are LNHDA and SQIVND (reference sequence). Trimming stripped 5 bases from V and 3 bases from J, with 14 bases between. The chain's CDR3 is CASSAPPGLYEQYF. The CDR3 DNA sequence: TGTGCCAGTAGTGCCCCCCCGGGTCTCTACGAGCAGTACTTC.

Regarding this clonotype: It may be a read error: a sequence one base away is much more abundant. This CDR3 is missing its conserved last phenylalanine or tryptophan, likely due to a read error. In nucleotides, the CDR3 is TGCAGTGCCATACTAGCGGGAGGGCGTAATGAGCAGTTCCTC. Protein product: CSAILAGGRNEQFL. The chain is built from TRBV20-1 and TRBJ2-1, with TRBD2 identical over 13 bases. The junction had 6 bases not matched to a gene; V was cut back by 6 bases and J by 7 bases. This CDR3 contains 14 residues. Germline CDR1 and CDR2: DFQATT and SNEGSKA (reference sequence).

This clonotype was found many times. V is TRBV15 and J is TRBJ2-7; D is ambiguous. Germline V lookup: CDR1 LNHNV, CDR2 YYDKDF (reference sequence). The CDR3 spans 18 residues. The V end was cut by 4 bases, the J end by 0 bases, with 22 bases between. The CDR3 region is CATSTLNVPWSRSYEQYV. The CDR3 DNA is TGTGCCACCAGCACCCTAAATGTACCGTGGTCCCGCTCCTACGAGCAGTACGTC.

Comment on this clonotype: This CDR3 is missing its conserved last phenylalanine or tryptophan, likely due to a read error. V gene TRBV11-2 combines with J gene TRBJ2-3; D gene ambiguous. Germline CDR1 and CDR2: SGHAT and FQNNGV. Trimming left V 1 base short and J 6 bases short, with 2 bases between. This CDR3 contains 11 residues. The CDR3 loop reads CASSLVDTQYL. In DNA form, the CDR3 reads TGTGCCAGCAGCTTAGTTGATACGCAGTATCTT.

The sample holds many counts of this clonotype. The CDR3 bases are TGTGCCAGCAGGCCGGACAATAGGGATGAAAAACTGTTTTTT. Amino acid sequence: CASRPDNRDEKLFF. The rearrangement links TRBV12-3 or TRBV12-4 to TRBJ1-4, with a tentative D call TRBD1 (5 bases). The CDR3 is 14 amino acids. V shed 6 bases and J shed 6 bases, with 14 bases lying between them.

A word on this clonotype: A much larger clone differs by one base, so this may be a read error. The CDR3 region has the DNA TGTGCCAGCAGCTCTCAGGGGTCCTACGGGCAGTACTTC. Translating it yields CASSSQGSYGQYF. The J gene is TRBJ2-7, the V gene TRBV7-6, with D possibly being TRBD1 (6 bases). The CDR3 is 13 residues long. Germline V CDR1 and CDR2: SGHVS, FNYEAQ. Filled out from reference TRBV7-6 and TRBJ2-7, the complete variable domain reads GAGVSQSPRYKVTKRGQDVALRCDPISGHVSLYWYRQALGQGPEFLTYFNYEAQQDKSGLPNDRFSAERPEGSISTLTIQRTEQRDSAMYRCASSSQGSYGQYFGPGTRLTVT.

This clonotype was counted many times. The chain joins TRBV2 to TRBJ1-5, with a tentative D call TRBD1 (6 bases). This CDR3 comprises 14 residues. V lost 7 bases and J lost 5, with 15 bases in between. Germline V gene data show CDR1 as SNHLY and CDR2 as FYNNEI. The CDR3: CASKRTAGDQPQHF. The DNA of the CDR3 is TGTGCCAGCAAGAGGACAGCGGGTGATCAGCCCCAGCATTTT.

This clonotype was recorded at least ten times. The gene calls are TRBV7-3 and TRBJ2-1; 8 positions match TRBD2. The germline V gene has CDR1 SGHTA and CDR2 FQGTGA. J was trimmed by 5 bases and V by 2 bases; bases with no gene match: 8. This CDR3 comprises 16 residues. The CDR3 nucleotides read TGTGCCAGCAGCTTACGCGGGGGGTTTGTGGACAATGAGCAGTTCTTC. This translates into CASSLRGGFVDNEQFF.

This clonotype was seen repeatedly, ten times or more. This sequence joins TRBV27 and TRBJ2-1; 9 bases agree with TRBD1. Germline assignment: CDR1 MNHEY and CDR2 SMNVEV (reference sequence). The CDR3 totals 16 residues. The V and J ends lost 6 bases and 4 bases, in that order; junction bases with no gene match: 10. The CDR3 DNA is TGTGCCAGCAGCCCTCGAACAGGGGGCTTTTACAATGAGCAGTTCTTC. This sequence encodes CASSPRTGGFYNEQFF.

This clonotype was found many times. This sequence joins TRBV5-5 and TRBJ2-7; D is tentatively TRBD1 or TRBD2 (9 bases each). The germline V gene has CDR1 SGHKS and CDR2 YYEKEE (reference sequence). This CDR3 is 14 amino acids long. The V end lost 0 bases, the J end lost 7 bases, and 14 bases lay between the germline ends. CDR3 sequence reads: CASSLASGTGEQYV. In DNA form, the CDR3 reads TGTGCCAGCAGCTTGGCTAGCGGGACAGGGGAGCAGTACGTC.

The chain joins TRBV4-1 to TRBJ2-7; the D gene is possibly TRBD1 (5 bases). Matching the DNA end better, TRBJ2-5 makes the J call doubtful. Germline CDR1 is MGHRA and CDR2 is YSYEKL. The CDR3 is 13 residues long. The CDR3 coding sequence is TGCGCCAGCAGTAGGGGATTTGGGGAGACCCAGTACTTC. Encoded protein: CASSRGFGETQYF.

The chain is built from TRBV19 and TRBJ2-3; TRBD2 matches at 9 bases. This CDR3 comprises 18 residues. In germline, CDR1 is LNHDA, CDR2 SQIVND (reference sequence). J gave up 2 bases and V 6 bases, and 15 bases lay outside the gene matches. DNA for the CDR3: TGTGCCAGTAGGCCTAGCGGTTTGGCTAGCGGGATCACAGATACGCAGTATTTT. Translating gives CASRPSGLASGITDTQYF. The full variable domain, completed using reference TRBV19 and TRBJ2-3, is DGGITQSPKYLFRKEGQNVTLSCEQNLNHDAMYWYRQDPGQGLRLIYYSQIVNDFQKGDIAEGYSVSREKKESFPLTVTSAQKNPTAFYLCASRPSGLASGITDTQYFGPGTRLTVL.

This clonotype was recorded many times. The rearrangement links TRBV28 to TRBJ2-1; the D is unclear. The CDR3 covers 13 residues. Germline-derived CDR1 and CDR2 are MDHEN and SYDVKM. Trimming removed 8 bases at V and 4 bases at J, with 12 bases between. CDR3 DNA: TGTGCCAGCGGGGTTAGCCGATACAATGAGCAGTTCTTC. This encodes CASGVSRYNEQFF.